Shown below are 27 T cell receptor beta chains from a single sample sequenced in a study of molecular identifiers for immune sequencing clone quantification. TCRdb re-derived calls from the PCR reads in MiXCR, one entry per CDR3 protein. This sample has about 630,000 distinct CDR3 sequences, with approximately 24% found just once. Sequenced sample: naive CD8+ T cells from blood, with Jurkat cell RNA spiked in. Documented subset: FACS-sorted CD8+CD4-CCR7+CD45RA+ naive T cells. All receptors derive from a human donor in good health. Some libraries in this study had Jurkat cell RNA spiked in.

This clonotype was picked up a small number of times. A much larger clone differs by one base, so this may be a read error. The V gene is TRBV4-1, the J gene TRBJ2-3; TRBD2 agrees at 9 bases. The CDR3 has 14 amino acids. The germline gives CDR1 MGHRA, CDR2 YSYEKL. Here the CDR3 DNA reads TGCGCCGGCAGCCACTTAGCGGGAGCAGATACGCAGTATTTT. As protein: CAGSHLAGADTQYF.

The table lists this clonotype with many counts. The genes are TRBV12-3 or TRBV12-4 and TRBJ2-5, with D hard to call. V was clipped by 1 base and J by 4 bases, with 13 bases between them. This CDR3 comprises 15 residues. CDR3 sequence reads: CASSLEGRVRETQYF. In DNA form, the CDR3 reads TGTGCCAGCAGTTTAGAAGGACGGGTCCGAGAGACCCAGTACTTC.

This clonotype was counted a few times. The chain joins TRBV19 to TRBJ1-5, with TRBD1 as a possible D gene (5 bases). This CDR3 region has 15 residues. Trimming shortened V by 0 bases and J by 9 bases, and 15 bases separated the two germline ends. Germline-derived CDR1 and CDR2 are LNHDA and SQIVND (reference sequence). The CDR3 DNA is TGTGCCAGTAGTATAGATGGCCAGGGATGGGGGCCCCAGCATTTT. Translating it yields CASSIDGQGWGPQHF.

This clonotype occurred many times. This chain uses TRBV13 with TRBJ2-5, with D unclear. The CDR3 has 13 amino acids. V was clipped by 4 bases and J by 3 bases, with 9 bases between them. Germline values: CDR1 PRHDT, CDR2 FYEKMQ (reference sequence). The CDR3 bases are TGTGCCAGCAGCTCCGCCTCAGAAGAGACCCAGTACTTC. Its protein product is CASSSASEETQYF.

This clonotype came up a few times. With a much larger clone just one base away, this may be a read error. V and J are TRBV6-2 or TRBV6-3 and TRBJ2-7; either TRBD1 or TRBD2 may supply D (6 bases each). Per the germline V gene, CDR1 is MNHEY and CDR2 is SVGEGT. CDR3 length: 14 residues. V was pared by 11 bases and J by 7 bases, with 24 bases between. The CDR3 reads CAGSSPGEVGEQYF. The CDR3 nucleotides are TGTGCCGGCTCTTCGCCAGGGGAGGTCGGAGAGCAGTACTTC.

Note on this clonotype: Possible read error: a much larger clone is one base away. This chain uses TRBV29-1 with TRBJ1-1; D is possibly TRBD1 (6 bases). CDR1 SQVTM and CDR2 ANQGSEA come from the germline V gene. The CDR3 loop spans 13 amino acids. The V gene lost 7 bases and the J gene lost 8 bases, with 20 bases spanning the gap. CDR3 bases: TGCAGCGGTGGTTCGGGGGGGCTGTCGGAAGCTTTCTTT. This gives the protein CSGGSGGLSEAFF.

This clonotype was recorded only once. This clone may be a read error of a much larger clone one base away. This chain links TRBV5-3 with TRBJ2-5; 8 bases align to TRBD2. TRBV5-3 is an ORF, and what it does is uncertain. The CDR3 covers 16 residues. This CDR3 reads CASSLDTGGLQETQYF. DNA for the CDR3: TGTGCCAGCAGCTTGGACACGGGGGGGCTTCAAGAGACCCAGTACTTC.

This clonotype was recorded at least ten times. The genes are TRBV6-2 or TRBV6-3 and TRBJ1-1, with no clear D. In germline, CDR1 is MNHEY, CDR2 SVGEGT. V gave up 5 bases and J gave up 6 bases, with 13 bases separating them. CDR3 size: 13 residues. CDR3 residues: CASSPLPGAEAFF. The CDR3 DNA reads as TGTGCCAGCAGTCCTCTCCCTGGGGCTGAAGCTTTCTTT.

The gene calls are TRBV27 and TRBJ2-3, with TRBD2 identical over 14 bases. V shed 6 bases and J 8 bases; nucleotides not matched to a gene: 13. The CDR3 loop spans 17 amino acids. Germline values: CDR1 MNHEY, CDR2 SMNVEV (reference sequence). DNA of the CDR3: TGTGCCAGCAGGCCCTTGACTAGCGGGAGGGCCGCAGGTACGCAGTATTTT. Amino acid sequence: CASRPLTSGRAAGTQYF.

This chain uses TRBV12-3 or TRBV12-4 with TRBJ2-1; unclear D gene. The CDR3 consists of 14 residues. Trimming took 8 bases from V and 9 from J, leaving 20 bases between them. The CDR3: CASSTALPVSEQFF. For the CDR3, the DNA is TGTGCCAGCTCTACAGCTCTTCCTGTGAGTGAGCAGTTCTTC.

This clonotype was recorded many times. This chain uses TRBV13 with TRBJ2-3, with D possibly TRBD1 on 6 matching bases. Per germline, CDR1 PRHDT and CDR2 FYEKMQ (reference sequence). V was clipped by 3 bases and J by 1 base, with 17 bases between them. The CDR3 runs 17 residues. In DNA, the CDR3 is TGTGCCAGCAGCTTGGGGATGGGACACCAACGCACAGATACGCAGTATTTT. Its protein product is CASSLGMGHQRTDTQYF. Combining the CDR3 with reference TRBV13 and TRBJ2-3 gives the whole variable domain AAGVIQSPRHLIKEKRETATLKCYPIPRHDTVYWYQQGPGQDPQFLISFYEKMQSDKGSIPDRFSAQQFSDYHSELNMSSLELGDSALYFCASSLGMGHQRTDTQYFGPGTRLTVL.

This clonotype was detected only a few times. A read error may explain this, as a much larger clone is one base away. The V call is TRBV7-9, the J call TRBJ2-5; 10 bases fit TRBD2. Germline V gene lookup returns CDR1 SEHNR and CDR2 FQNEAQ (reference sequence). The CDR3 totals 14 residues. CDR3 DNA sequence: TGTGCCAGCAGCCCACTAGCGGGGCAAGAGCCCCAGTACTTC. Amino acids: CASSPLAGQEPQYF. The whole variable domain, remainder taken from reference TRBV7-9 and TRBJ2-5, is DTGVSQNPRHKITKRGQNVTFRCDPISEHNRLYWYRQTLGQGPEFLTYFQNEAQLEKSRLLSDRFSAERPKGSFSTLEIQRTEQGDSAMYLCASSPLAGQEPQYFGPGTRLLVL.

Concerning this clonotype itself: This clone may be a read error of a much larger clone one base away. This chain connects TRBV5-1 to TRBJ1-1; D is possibly TRBD1 (5 bases). In germline, CDR1 is SGHRS, CDR2 YFSETQ. CDR3 length equals 14 residues. The CDR3 sequence is CAGSLEGKNTEAFF. The CDR3 DNA follows: TGCGCCGGCAGCTTGGAGGGGAAAAACACTGAAGCTTTCTTT. The whole variable domain, remainder taken from reference TRBV5-1 and TRBJ1-1, is KAGVTQTPRYLIKTRGQQVTLSCSPISGHRSVSWYQQTPGQGLQFLFEYFSETQRNKGNFPGRFSGRQFSNSRSEMNVSTLELGDSALYLCAGSLEGKNTEAFFGQGTRLTVV.

A note on this clonotype: A much larger clone differs from this one at a single base, so this may be a read error. This chain connects TRBV4-1 to TRBJ2-1, with D possibly being TRBD1 (5 bases). In germline, CDR1 is MGHRA, CDR2 YSYEKL. The V end lost 3 bases, the J end lost 12 bases, and 15 bases lay between the germline ends. This CDR3 has 13 residues. DNA of the CDR3: TGCGCCAGCAGCCAGGCAGGGCAGCCAGCGCAGTTCTTC. Amino acids: CASSQAGQPAQFF.

This clonotype came up once. V usage is TRBV5-1 and J usage is TRBJ1-1; the match to TRBD1 covers 8 bases. The CDR3 totals 14 residues. Germline CDR1 and CDR2: SGHRS and YFSETQ. The junction had 4 bases not matched to a gene; V was cut back by 3 bases and J by 3 bases. The CDR3 DNA is TGCGCCAGCAGCTCGGGCAGGGGGCACACTGAAGCTTTCTTT. Translating gives CASSSGRGHTEAFF.

This clonotype appeared many times. The chain combines TRBV6-5 with TRBJ2-3; 8 bases match TRBD2. J gave up 6 bases and V 2 bases, and 13 bases lay outside the gene matches. Per germline, CDR1 MNHEY and CDR2 SVGAGI. This CDR3 comprises 17 residues. The CDR3 loop is CASSYLGGGGSGDTQYF. CDR3 DNA: TGTGCCAGCAGTTACCTGGGAGGCGGGGGGTCGGGGGATACGCAGTATTTT.

On this clonotype itself: Given a much more abundant clone one base away, this may be a read error. The chain joins TRBV25-1 to TRBJ2-7, with D hard to call. This CDR3 is 15 amino acids long. Germline V gene sequence: CDR1 MGHDK, CDR2 SYGVNS. Trimming removed 6 bases at V and 0 bases at J, with 15 bases between. This CDR3 is CASSEPGAASYEQYF. In DNA, the CDR3 is TGTGCCAGCAGCGAGCCCGGTGCAGCCTCCTACGAGCAGTACTTC.

This clonotype was counted many times. V is TRBV7-2 and J is TRBJ2-3; D is uncertain. The germline V gene has CDR1 SGHTA and CDR2 FQGNSA. Trimming removed 4 bases from V and 1 base from J, with 18 bases in between. This CDR3 is built from 17 residues. The CDR3 loop reads CASSSPPPDIRTDTQYF. The CDR3 nucleotides are TGTGCCAGCAGCTCGCCCCCTCCCGACATTCGCACAGATACGCAGTATTTT.

To note about this clonotype: One base away lies a much larger clone, so this may be a sequencing read error. In this CDR3 the conserved last residue, phenylalanine or tryptophan, is missing, so a read error is likely. The chain uses TRBV7-9 and TRBJ2-7, with TRBD1 matching 7 bases. With V trimmed by 11 bases and J by 4 bases, 14 bases remained unmatched. The CDR3 consists of 14 residues. Germline assignment: CDR1 SEHNR and CDR2 FQNEAQ (reference sequence). The CDR3 coding sequence is TGTGCCTCACTTGGGGACAGCGCCGCTTACGAGCAGTACCTC. It translates to CASLGDSAAYEQYL.

There are a few counts of this clonotype. V gene TRBV30 combines with J gene TRBJ1-1; D call uncertain. The CDR3 length is 14 residues. V was clipped by 2 bases and J by 5 bases, with 15 bases between them. Germline CDR1 and CDR2: GTSNPN and SVGIG (reference sequence). The CDR3 sequence is CAWSTDIGGTEAFF. CDR3 nucleotide sequence: TGTGCCTGGAGTACCGACATCGGTGGGACTGAAGCTTTCTTT.

This sequence joins TRBV9 and TRBJ2-7, with a tentative D call TRBD2 (5 bases). Germline CDR1 reads SGDLS; CDR2 reads YYNGEE. V was cut by 3 bases and J by 2 bases, with 12 bases left in between. The CDR3 is 14 amino acids. The CDR3 here is CASSGSAEAYEQYF. The CDR3 DNA reads as TGTGCCAGCAGCGGATCAGCGGAGGCCTACGAGCAGTACTTC.

As to this clonotype: One end of the junction fails to match germline, which may point to a read error. The chain is built from TRBV7-9 and TRBJ2-2; TRBD2 agrees at 7 bases. Per germline, CDR1 SEHNR and CDR2 FQNEAQ (reference sequence). The CDR3 is 12 amino acids. The CDR3 DNA sequence: TGTGCCAGCAGGCGGGGGAACGGGGAGCTGATTTTT. It is translated as CASRRGNGELIF.

A remark on this clonotype: With a much larger clone just one base away, this may be a read error. In nucleotides, the CDR3 is TGCGCCTGCAGCTTGGTCGCGGGAGGATTTTCCTACGAGCAGTACTTC. Encoded protein: CACSLVAGGFSYEQYF. The J gene is TRBJ2-7, the V gene TRBV5-1; TRBD2 matches at 8 bases. Looked up from germline, CDR1 is SGHRS and CDR2 is YFSETQ. The CDR3 extends over 16 amino acids. Complete variable domain (other parts from reference TRBV5-1 and TRBJ2-7): KAGVTQTPRYLIKTRGQQVTLSCSPISGHRSVSWYQQTPGQGLQFLFEYFSETQRNKGNFPGRFSGRQFSNSRSEMNVSTLELGDSALYLCACSLVAGGFSYEQYFGPGTRLTVT.

The genes are TRBV20-1 and TRBJ2-7; D unresolved. Per germline, CDR1 DFQATT and CDR2 SNEGSKA (reference sequence). This CDR3 has 11 amino acids. Trimming stripped 6 bases from V and 5 bases from J, with 11 bases between. The CDR3 DNA is TGCAGTGCCCGGGTTGTGGACGAGCAGTACTTC. Protein: CSARVVDEQYF.

This clonotype was recorded many times. This chain joins TRBV21-1 and TRBJ1-1; TRBD1 reflects the table's D call only, with no check against the DNA. TRBV21-1 is noted as a pseudogene. This CDR3 spans 17 amino acids. The CDR3 loop is CATPGAQGHNLNTEAFF. The DNA for the CDR3 is TGTGCCACTCCTGGGGCACAGGGTCATAATTTGAACACTGAAGCTTTCTTT.

A few counts support this clonotype. This chain connects TRBV12-3 or TRBV12-4 to TRBJ2-7; the D gene could be TRBD1 or TRBD2 (5 bases each). The V and J ends lost 3 bases and 6 bases respectively, with 12 bases between them. CDR3 size: 13 residues. CDR3 in DNA: TGTGCCAGCAGTTTTCCCGGGGCCGGCGAGCAGTACTTC. It yields the protein CASSFPGAGEQYF.

There are many counts of this clonotype. The chain couples TRBV28 to TRBJ2-3; TRBD2 aligns across 7 bases. V was clipped by 4 bases and J by 4 bases; unmatched bases: 17. This CDR3 comprises 18 residues. Germline CDR1 is MDHEN and CDR2 is SYDVKM. This chain's CDR3 is CASSSPLLATQLPDTQYF. In DNA, the CDR3 is TGTGCCAGCAGTTCCCCTTTACTAGCGACTCAGTTACCAGATACGCAGTATTTT.